This T cell receptor (beta chain) emerged from a study of T cells in women clearing cervical HPV infection. The V end lost 7 bases, the J end lost 5 bases, and 13 bases lay between the germline ends. CDR3 length equals 13 residues. Germline CDR1 and CDR2: SGHKS and YYEKEE (reference sequence). Some clones are missing from TCRdb's copy, which holds only in-frame ones; the method was immunoSEQ multiplex PCR. The sample table sets out about 30,000 clones. Study outcomes and limitations: Each sample's T-cell count was unknown, possibly confounding richness. Combining TCR richness with V gene abundances gave approximately 0.84 AUC.

A word on this clone: Its target is not known. The read stops 3 residues short of the end of the CDR3; the missing end is completed from the germline J gene.

This chain joins TRBV5-5 and TRBJ2-1; no clear D gene. The sequence came from a woman between 18 and 70 years old with a cervical HPV16 infection that either progressed to CIN3+ or cleared (not recorded which). The sequenced material came from blood buffy coat. The part of the CDR3 DNA that was read is TGTGCCAGCCTCCTGGGCAGCCACAATGAG. Its translation is CASLLGSHNE. The CDR3, in full, reads CASLLGSHNEQFF.